The 28 T cell receptor beta chains presented below share a single source sample, sequenced in a study of control samples from healthy donors and cancer patients. This table comes from immunoSEQ multiplex PCR, and its TCRdb copy is limited to in-frame clones, with some not included. The data show tens of thousands of clones, about 88% seen once. Input material: blood. The receptors shown here come from a woman aged 45-65 years in good health.

J is TRBJ1-2 and V is TRBV20-1, with D unclear. Trimming left V 2 bases short and J 5 bases short, with 6 bases between. CDR1 and CDR2 (germline): DFQATT, SNEGSKA (reference sequence). CDR3 length: 11 residues. The CDR3 spells CSARSVYGYTF. The CDR3, as DNA: TGCAGTGCTAGATCAGTGTATGGCTACACCTTC.

This chain connects TRBV12-5 to TRBJ2-1, with TRBD1 matching over 11 bases. Looked up from germline, CDR1 is LGHNT and CDR2 is FRNRAP. The CDR3 covers 18 residues. The junction had 10 bases not matched to a gene; V was cut back by 0 bases and J by 6 bases. The DNA for the CDR3 is TGTGCTAGTGGTTTGGTCCTGGGGACAGGGGGGCCCCGCAATGAGCAGTTCTTC. It yields the protein CASGLVLGTGGPRNEQFF.

Worth noting for this clone: At one end, the junction sequence differs from germline, possibly due to a read error. The genes are TRBV30 and TRBJ2-3; D gene uncertain. The CDR3 contains 10 residues. Germline V CDR1 and CDR2: GTSNPN, SVGIG (reference sequence). The CDR3: CAWGVDTQYF. DNA for the CDR3: TGTGCCTGGGGTGTAGATACGCAGTATTTT. Combining the CDR3 with reference TRBV30 and TRBJ2-3 gives the whole variable domain SQTIHQWPATLVQPVGSPLSLECTVEGTSNPNLYWYRQAAGRGLQLLFYSVGIGQISSEVPQNLSASRPQDRQFILSSKKLLLSDSGFYLCAWGVDTQYFGPGTRLTVL.

This chain connects TRBV7-6 to TRBJ2-5, with D perhaps given as TRBD1 or TRBD2 (5 bases each). Looked up from germline, CDR1 is SGHVS and CDR2 is FNYEAQ. This CDR3 has 14 amino acids. V was cut by 5 bases and J by 3 bases, with 13 bases left in between. CDR3 DNA: TGTGCCAGCAGCCAAGTTGAGGGGAAAGAGACCCAGTACTTC. Its protein is CASSQVEGKETQYF.

The rearrangement links TRBV28 to TRBJ1-2, with D perhaps TRBD1 (6 bases). V was trimmed by 6 bases and J by 8 bases, leaving 13 bases between them. The CDR3 runs to 12 residues. Germline CDR1 and CDR2: MDHEN and SYDVKM. CDR3 nucleotides: TGTGCCAGCAGGTATTCAGGGGAAGGCTACACCTTC. Translation: CASRYSGEGYTF.

Worth noting for this clone: At the DNA level, this CDR3 is encoded by other sequences in the same sample as well. The V gene is TRBV18, the J gene TRBJ2-3; D gene ambiguous. The V gene's germline CDR1 is KGHSH and CDR2 LQKENI. The CDR3 length is 12 residues. Trimming removed 3 bases at V and 2 bases at J, with 3 bases between. Here the CDR3 reads CASSPYTDTQYF. The CDR3 DNA sequence: TGTGCCAGCTCACCGTACACAGATACGCAGTATTTT.

V gene TRBV5-5 combines with J gene TRBJ2-7; D may be TRBD1 (5 bases). The CDR3 covers 15 residues. The V end lost 4 bases, the J end lost 4 bases, and 18 bases lay between the germline ends. The germline V gene has CDR1 SGHKS and CDR2 YYEKEE (reference sequence). CDR3: CASSPAENRPYEQYF. The CDR3 nucleotides read TGTGCCAGCAGCCCTGCGGAGAACAGGCCTTACGAGCAGTACTTC.

This chain connects TRBV9 to TRBJ2-5, with TRBD1 identical over 9 bases. Germline assignment: CDR1 SGDLS and CDR2 YYNGEE. V trimming: 0 bases; J trimming: 7 bases; junction bases outside the gene matches: 7. The CDR3 length is 15 residues. The CDR3 DNA is TGTGCCAGCAGCGTAGAGGGACAGGGTATGGGGACCCAGTACTTC. This gives the protein CASSVEGQGMGTQYF.

V gene TRBV10-2 combines with J gene TRBJ1-2; 8 bases align to TRBD1. The CDR3 is 12 amino acids. V trimming: 10 bases; J trimming: 2 bases; junction bases outside the gene matches: 3. Germline lookup yields CDR1 WSHSY and CDR2 SAAADI. The CDR3 bases are TGCGCCATCCGACAGGGGAACTATGGCTACACCTTC. Encoded protein: CAIRQGNYGYTF.

This chain uses TRBV18 with TRBJ2-7; no clear D gene. V was trimmed by 2 bases and J by 3 bases, leaving 11 bases between them. The CDR3 is made up of 14 amino acids. CDR1 is KGHSH and CDR2 is LQKENI in the germline V gene. CDR3 protein: CASSPRPEGYEQYF. The CDR3 DNA reads TGTGCCAGCTCACCAAGACCAGAAGGCTACGAGCAGTACTTC.

V usage is TRBV10-3 and J usage is TRBJ2-1; possible D gene TRBD1, 6 bases. This CDR3 has 14 residues. Germline CDR1 reads ENHRY; CDR2 reads SYGVKD. Trimming shortened V by 6 bases and J by 5 bases, and 14 bases separated the two germline ends. Written as DNA, the CDR3 is TGTGCCATCAGATCCGCCCGGGACAACAATGAGCAGTTCTTC. Translation gives CAIRSARDNNEQFF.

The V gene is TRBV9, the J gene TRBJ2-1, with 11 nucleotides matching TRBD2. This CDR3 is built from 18 residues. After removal of 3 bases from V and 7 bases from J, the junction contained 15 bases not matched to a gene. CDR1 is SGDLS and CDR2 is YYNGEE in the germline V gene. The CDR3 DNA reads TGTGCCAGCAGCGAGCGAGGGGTGACGGGACTAGCGGTTAATGAGCAGTTCTTC. Translating it yields CASSERGVTGLAVNEQFF. Full variable domain (remainder filled in from reference TRBV9 and TRBJ2-1): DSGVTQTPKHLITATGQRVTLRCSPRSGDLSVYWYQQSLDQGLQFLIQYYNGEERAKGNILERFSAQQFPDLHSELNLSSLELGDSALYFCASSERGVTGLAVNEQFFGPGTRLTVL.

The V and J genes are TRBV7-9 and TRBJ2-2; 10 nucleotides agree with TRBD1. Germline trimming cut 5 bases from V and 6 bases from J; bases unmatched to any gene: 9. The germline V gene encodes CDR1 SEHNR and CDR2 FQNEAQ (reference sequence). This CDR3 is built from 16 residues. The CDR3 reads CASSHDRGRFAGELFF. In nucleotides, the CDR3 is TGTGCCAGCAGCCACGACAGGGGGCGGTTCGCCGGGGAGCTGTTTTTT. Using reference TRBV7-9 and TRBJ2-2 for the parts outside the CDR3, the full variable domain is DTGVSQNPRHKITKRGQNVTFRCDPISEHNRLYWYRQTLGQGPEFLTYFQNEAQLEKSRLLSDRFSAERPKGSFSTLEIQRTEQGDSAMYLCASSHDRGRFAGELFFGEGSRLTVL.

The chain links TRBV7-9 to TRBJ1-4; possibly TRBD1 for D (5 bases). From germline, CDR1 is SEHNR and CDR2 FQNEAQ (reference sequence). Trimming removed 5 bases from V and 4 bases from J, with 8 bases in between. The CDR3 length is 13 residues. For the CDR3, the DNA is TGTGCCAGCAGCGTACAGGATAATGAAAAACTGTTTTTT. Amino acids: CASSVQDNEKLFF.

The rearrangement links TRBV27 to TRBJ2-1; maybe TRBD1 (5 bases). The germline V gene encodes CDR1 MNHEY and CDR2 SMNVEV (reference sequence). The V gene lost 7 bases and the J gene lost 6 bases, with 19 bases spanning the gap. The CDR3 loop spans 15 amino acids. The CDR3, as DNA: TGTGCCAGCAAAGGGCCGGCAGGGCCGGTCAATGAGCAGTTCTTC. Amino acid sequence: CASKGPAGPVNEQFF.

The V call is TRBV6-1, the J call TRBJ1-1; D remains ambiguous. Germline assignment: CDR1 MNHNS and CDR2 SASEGT. Trimming left V 3 bases short and J 1 base short, with 6 bases between. The CDR3 extends over 13 amino acids. Written as DNA, the CDR3 is TGTGCCAGCAGTGATCGGAAGAACACTGAAGCTTTCTTT. This translates into CASSDRKNTEAFF.

The rearrangement links TRBV4-1 to TRBJ2-1, with TRBD2 identical over 7 bases. V shed 1 base and J 13 bases; nucleotides not matched to a gene: 7. This CDR3 comprises 13 residues. Germline V gene lookup returns CDR1 MGHRA and CDR2 YSYEKL. The CDR3 is CASSQGGDYRQFF. CDR3 in DNA: TGCGCCAGCAGCCAAGGAGGGGACTACCGACAGTTCTTC.

This clone came up a few times. The V and J genes are TRBV6-6 and TRBJ1-2; D is perhaps TRBD1 (6 bases). The length of the CDR3 is 13 residues. CDR1 and CDR2 from the germline V gene are MNHNY and SVGAGI (reference sequence). V dropped 8 bases and J dropped 8 bases, with 18 bases sitting between them. This CDR3 reads CASGGQETRGYTF. The CDR3 nucleotides read TGTGCCAGCGGGGGGCAGGAAACGAGGGGCTACACCTTC.

About this clone: The junction differs from germline at one of its ends, possibly a read error. The rearrangement links TRBV7-7 to TRBJ2-7; D may be TRBD1 or TRBD2 (5 bases each). This CDR3 region has 13 residues. The germline V gene has CDR1 SSHAT and CDR2 FNYEAQ (reference sequence). The CDR3 region has the DNA TGTGCTAGCAGCTTGAGGGACGGTGGCGAGCAGTACTTC. Protein product: CASSLRDGGEQYF.

The genes are TRBV27 and TRBJ1-3; D gene ambiguous. Germline CDR1 is MNHEY and CDR2 is SMNVEV (reference sequence). The V end was cut by 4 bases, the J end by 0 bases, with 7 bases between. The CDR3 has 14 amino acids. CDR3 nucleotides: TGTGCCAGCAGTTCCAGTAACTCTGGAAACACCATATATTTT. Translated, it gives CASSSSNSGNTIYF.

The V call is TRBV11-2, the J call TRBJ2-1, with TRBD2 matching 14 bases. The junction had 2 bases not matched to a gene; V was cut back by 4 bases and J by 12 bases. The CDR3 contains 13 residues. Germline V gene lookup returns CDR1 SGHAT and CDR2 FQNNGV. CDR3 DNA sequence: TGTGCCAGCAGCTCGGGACTAGCGGGAGCGCAGTTCTTC. Encoded protein: CASSSGLAGAQFF. Full variable domain (remainder filled in from reference TRBV11-2 and TRBJ2-1): EAGVAQSPRYKIIEKRQSVAFWCNPISGHATLYWYQQILGQGPKLLIQFQNNGVVDDSQLPKDRFSAERLKGVDSTLKIQPAKLEDSAVYLCASSSGLAGAQFFGPGTRLTVL.

The chain couples TRBV5-1 to TRBJ2-5, with D maybe TRBD2 (6 bases). CDR3 size: 15 residues. Per germline, CDR1 SGHRS and CDR2 YFSETQ. V lost 0 bases and J 5 bases, leaving 14 bases between the germline ends. The DNA of the CDR3 is TGCGCCAGCAGCTTGGCCCCCCGGGGGAGCGAGACCCAGTACTTC. Translated: CASSLAPRGSETQYF.

The V call is TRBV27, the J call TRBJ1-3; D is undetermined. The germline gives CDR1 MNHEY, CDR2 SMNVEV (reference sequence). CDR3 length: 11 amino acids. Between the trimmed V and J ends, which lost 3 bases and 4 bases, there was a span of 1 base. The CDR3 protein is CASSLGNTIYF. In DNA, the CDR3 is TGTGCCAGCAGTTTGGGAAACACCATATATTTT.

This clone was seen only a few times. The rearrangement uses TRBV7-9 and TRBJ2-7; the D gene could be TRBD1 or TRBD2 (5 bases each). V dropped 4 bases and J dropped 4 bases, with 11 bases sitting between them. The CDR3 runs to 13 residues. Germline V gene lookup returns CDR1 SEHNR and CDR2 FQNEAQ (reference sequence). Written as DNA, the CDR3 is TGTGCCAGCAGCTCCGGGACCCAATACGAGCAGTACTTC. The encoded protein is CASSSGTQYEQYF.

This chain links TRBV5-1 with TRBJ2-7; 8 bases fit TRBD1. Trimming removed 6 bases from V and 3 bases from J; junction bases left unmatched: 2. The CDR3 loop spans 12 amino acids. CDR1 SGHRS and CDR2 YFSETQ come from the germline V gene. The CDR3 loop is CASTGQGYEQYF. In nucleotides, the CDR3 is TGCGCCAGCACCGGACAGGGCTACGAGCAGTACTTC.

The rearrangement uses TRBV19 and TRBJ1-1; D is possibly TRBD1 (6 bases). Germline values: CDR1 LNHDA, CDR2 SQIVND (reference sequence). Trimming stripped 10 bases from V and 2 bases from J, with 14 bases between. This CDR3 region has 13 residues. The CDR3 sequence: CATQPGTNTEAFF. DNA for the CDR3: TGTGCCACTCAGCCCGGGACAAACACTGAAGCTTTCTTT.

The CDR3 DNA sequence: TGTGCCAGCAGCCCAAGTGGGAAGGGAGATGAGCAGTTCTTC. Amino acid sequence: CASSPSGKGDEQFF. V usage is TRBV7-9 and J usage is TRBJ2-1, with a tentative D call TRBD2 (5 bases). The CDR3 is made up of 14 amino acids. V lost 5 bases and J lost 8, with 16 bases in between. Germline V lookup: CDR1 SEHNR, CDR2 FQNEAQ (reference sequence).

This clone was seen only once. The rearrangement uses TRBV9 and TRBJ2-1, with a weak D call TRBD2 (5 bases). The CDR3 is 17 residues long. Germline CDR1 is SGDLS and CDR2 is YYNGEE. Trimming shortened V by 2 bases and J by 0 bases, and 15 bases separated the two germline ends. Written as DNA, the CDR3 is TGTGCCAGCAGCGTGGGCGGGCCTATGAGCTCCTACAATGAGCAGTTCTTC. It is translated as CASSVGGPMSSYNEQFF. The full variable domain, with the rest looked up from reference TRBV9 and TRBJ2-1, is DSGVTQTPKHLITATGQRVTLRCSPRSGDLSVYWYQQSLDQGLQFLIQYYNGEERAKGNILERFSAQQFPDLHSELNLSSLELGDSALYFCASSVGGPMSSYNEQFFGPGTRLTVL.